This TCR beta chain was profiled in a study of T cells expressing NK-cell markers. Study background: Researchers got TCR beta repertoires out of sorted CD3+CD56+NKG2C+, CD3+CD56+NKG2C- and CD3+CD56-NKG2C+ T cells.

No DNA is given; TCRdb re-called the 5' RACE reads and lists each CDR3 protein once. This sample's clone table lists 300,000 to 500,000 distinct CDR3 sequences. Sequences were obtained from blood T cells: a sorted CD56 or NKG2C T cell subset, CD4+ or CD8+ T cells, or bulk PBMC T cells (not recorded which). The receptor comes from a woman between 45 and 60 years old in good health.

The CDR3 loop reads CASSQGRITNTEAFF. This rearrangement joins TRBV4-1 to TRBJ1-1. From germline, CDR1 is MGHRA and CDR2 YSYEKL. The CDR3 length is 15 residues.